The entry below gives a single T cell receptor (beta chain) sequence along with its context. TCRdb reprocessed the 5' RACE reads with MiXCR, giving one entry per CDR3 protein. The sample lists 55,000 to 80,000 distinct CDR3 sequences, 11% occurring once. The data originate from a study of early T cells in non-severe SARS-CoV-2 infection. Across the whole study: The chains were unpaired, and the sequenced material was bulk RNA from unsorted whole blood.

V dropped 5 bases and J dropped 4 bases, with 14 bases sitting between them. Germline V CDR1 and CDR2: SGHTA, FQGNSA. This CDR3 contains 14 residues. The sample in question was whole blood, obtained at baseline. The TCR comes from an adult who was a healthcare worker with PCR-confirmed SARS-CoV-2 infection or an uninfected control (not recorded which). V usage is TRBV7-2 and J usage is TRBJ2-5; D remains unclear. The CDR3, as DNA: TGTGCCAGCAGCCTGCTATCATGGCCAGAGACCCAGTACTTC. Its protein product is CASSLLSWPETQYF.